This T cell receptor (beta chain) was sequenced in a study of T cell responses to AZD1222 COVID-19 vaccine. Study-wide context: Second doses were pooled across both intervals (about 4 or about 12 weeks).

On this clone: What it binds is unknown.

Points from the study as a whole: Repertoires were obtained solely post-peak T cell response. The donor group comprised mostly white British people and more females; the analysis possibly underestimated clonal diversity. Unmutated regions of variants are reportedly targeted by nearly half of spike-specific TCRs.

Using immunoSEQ multiplex PCR, the repertoire was profiled, and TCRdb retains in-frame clones only, with some absent. The profile shows more than 50,000 clones, approximately 88% of them singletons. The source is an adult in good health. Material: peripheral blood, obtained on day 0 of AZD1222 vaccination.

CDR3 protein: CASSLLGQGRHEQYF. The CDR3 DNA follows: TGCGCCAGCAGCTTGCTTGGACAGGGCCGCCACGAGCAGTACTTC. The chain combines TRBV5-1 with TRBJ2-7; 8 bases align to TRBD1. CDR1 SGHRS and CDR2 YFSETQ come from the germline V gene. J gave up 5 bases and V 1 base, and 8 bases lay outside the gene matches. The CDR3 extends over 15 amino acids.